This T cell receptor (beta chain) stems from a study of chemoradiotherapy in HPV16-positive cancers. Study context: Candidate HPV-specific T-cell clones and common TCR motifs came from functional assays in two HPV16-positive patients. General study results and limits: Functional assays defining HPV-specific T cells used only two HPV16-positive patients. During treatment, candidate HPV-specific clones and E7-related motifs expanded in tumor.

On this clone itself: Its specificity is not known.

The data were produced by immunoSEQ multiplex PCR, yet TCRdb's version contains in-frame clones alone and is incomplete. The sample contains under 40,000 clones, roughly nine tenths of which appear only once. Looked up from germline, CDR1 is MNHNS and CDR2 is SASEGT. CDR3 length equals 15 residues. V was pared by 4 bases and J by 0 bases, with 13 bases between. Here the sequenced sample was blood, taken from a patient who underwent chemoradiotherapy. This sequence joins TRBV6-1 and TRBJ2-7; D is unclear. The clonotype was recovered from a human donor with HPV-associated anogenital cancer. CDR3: CASSGIHGFSYEQYF. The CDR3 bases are TGTGCCAGCAGTGGTATTCACGGATTCTCCTACGAGCAGTACTTC.